This T cell receptor (beta chain) is from a study of CD8 T cells in ankylosing spondylitis. About this clonotype: No antigen is known for it.

CDR3 length equals 18 residues. Germline V lookup: CDR1 SGHRS, CDR2 YFSETQ. With V trimmed by 4 bases and J by 0 bases, 15 bases remained unmatched. Study findings and constraints: For ankylosing spondylitis blood, a TCR beta motif of about eight highly homologous variants appeared characteristic. Some motif variants had been reported before (in reactive arthritis synovial fluid and blood).

Researchers built TCR beta libraries using quantitative 5'-RACE with molecular barcodes. TCRdb re-analysed the 5' RACE reads in MiXCR, keeping a single row per CDR3 protein. The table lists about 700,000 distinct CDR3 sequences, roughly 20% of them singletons. The clonotype comes from a male donor with ankylosing spondylitis. Sequencing was done on a sample of blood, either unsorted or a sorted T cell fraction (not recorded which). The rearrangement uses TRBV5-1 and TRBJ1-2, with 7 bases fitting TRBD1. The CDR3 nucleotides read TGCGCCAGCAGCATATCCGGGACAGATAACCCCGCTAACTATGGCTACACCTTC. Its translation: CASSISGTDNPANYGYTF.